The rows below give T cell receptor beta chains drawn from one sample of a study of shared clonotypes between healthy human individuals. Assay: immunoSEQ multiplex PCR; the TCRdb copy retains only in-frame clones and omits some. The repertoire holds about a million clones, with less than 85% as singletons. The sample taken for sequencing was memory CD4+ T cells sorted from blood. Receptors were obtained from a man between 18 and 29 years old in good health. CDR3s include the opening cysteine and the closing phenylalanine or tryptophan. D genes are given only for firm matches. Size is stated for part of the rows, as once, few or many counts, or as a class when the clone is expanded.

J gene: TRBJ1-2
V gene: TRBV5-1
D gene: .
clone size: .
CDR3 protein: CASSLMTGEDGYTF
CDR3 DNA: TGCGCCAGCAGCTTAATGACGGGAGAGGATGGCTACACCTTC

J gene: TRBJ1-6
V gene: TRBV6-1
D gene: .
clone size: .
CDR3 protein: CASRTQNNSPLHF
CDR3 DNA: TGTGCCAGCAGGACCCAGAATAATTCACCCCTCCACTTT

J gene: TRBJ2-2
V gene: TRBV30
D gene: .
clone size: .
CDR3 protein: CAWNIRSSGELFF
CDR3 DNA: TGTGCCTGGAATATCAGGAGCAGCGGGGAGCTGTTTTTT

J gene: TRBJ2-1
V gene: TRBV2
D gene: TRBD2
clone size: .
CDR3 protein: CASSEEAGGLHEQFF
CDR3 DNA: TGTGCCAGCAGCGAAGAAGCGGGGGGGCTGCATGAGCAGTTCTTC

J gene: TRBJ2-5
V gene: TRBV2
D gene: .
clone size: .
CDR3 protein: CASSERETQYF
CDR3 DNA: TGTGCCAGCAGTGAGAGGGAGACCCAGTACTTC

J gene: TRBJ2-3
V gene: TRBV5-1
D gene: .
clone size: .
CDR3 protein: CASSPGGTDTQYF
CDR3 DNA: TGCGCCAGCAGCCCCGGAGGGACAGATACGCAGTATTTT

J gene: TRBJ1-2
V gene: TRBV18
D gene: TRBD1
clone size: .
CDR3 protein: CASSVTGFDGYTF
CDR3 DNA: TGTGCCAGCTCCGTGACAGGGTTCGATGGCTACACCTTC

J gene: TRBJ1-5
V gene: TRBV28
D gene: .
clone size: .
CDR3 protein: CASRKTRTDFGPQHF
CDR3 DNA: TGTGCCAGCAGGAAGACTCGGACGGACTTTGGGCCCCAGCATTTT

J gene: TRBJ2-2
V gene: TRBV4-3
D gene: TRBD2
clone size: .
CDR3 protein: CASSQAGLAGGELFF
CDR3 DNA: TGCGCCAGCAGCCAAGCGGGACTAGCGGGCGGGGAGCTGTTTTTT

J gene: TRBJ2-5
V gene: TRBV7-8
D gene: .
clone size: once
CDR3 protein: CASSLAGLRGAQYF
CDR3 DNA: TGTGCCAGCAGCTTAGCAGGTTTACGAGGGGCCCAGTACTTC

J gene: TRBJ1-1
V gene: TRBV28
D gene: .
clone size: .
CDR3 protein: CASNGREMNTEAFF
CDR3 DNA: TGTGCCAGCAACGGGCGGGAGATGAACACTGAAGCTTTCTTT

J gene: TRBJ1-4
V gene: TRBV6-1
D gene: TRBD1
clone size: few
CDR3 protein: CASSDGQGPEKLFF
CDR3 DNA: TGTGCCAGCAGCGACGGACAGGGTCCCGAAAAACTGTTTTTT

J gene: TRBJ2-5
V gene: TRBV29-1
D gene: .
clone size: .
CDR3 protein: CSVESRLLETQYF
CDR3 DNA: TGCAGCGTTGAAAGCAGGTTATTAGAGACCCAGTACTTC

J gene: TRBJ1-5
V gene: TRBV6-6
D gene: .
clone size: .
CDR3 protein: CASSYLAGYSNQPQHF
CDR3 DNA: TGTGCCAGCAGTTACCTGGCAGGTTATAGCAATCAGCCCCAGCATTTT

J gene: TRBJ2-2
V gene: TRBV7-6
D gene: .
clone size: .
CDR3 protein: CASSSGTPLPGELFF
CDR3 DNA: TGTGCCAGCAGCTCCGGGACCCCGTTGCCCGGGGAGCTGTTTTTT

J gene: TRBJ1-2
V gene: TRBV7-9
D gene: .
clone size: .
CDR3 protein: CASSFGFLYGYTF
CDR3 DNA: TGTGCCAGCAGCTTCGGGTTCCTCTATGGCTACACCTTC

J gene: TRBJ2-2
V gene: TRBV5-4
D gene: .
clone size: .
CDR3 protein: CASSLGGLPLTGELFF
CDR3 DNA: TGTGCCAGCAGCTTGGGAGGGCTACCTTTGACCGGGGAGCTGTTTTTT

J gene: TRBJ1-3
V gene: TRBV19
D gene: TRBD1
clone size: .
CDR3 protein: CASSGEHRQGRGNTIYF
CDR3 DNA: TGTGCCAGTAGTGGAGAGCACAGACAGGGGAGAGGAAACACCATATATTTT

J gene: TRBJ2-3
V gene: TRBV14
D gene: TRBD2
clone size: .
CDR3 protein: CASSQDWGGADTQYF
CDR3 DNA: TGTGCCAGCAGCCAAGATTGGGGGGGTGCAGATACGCAGTATTTT

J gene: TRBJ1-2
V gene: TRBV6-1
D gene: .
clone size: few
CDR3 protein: CASSLDSDLGGYTF
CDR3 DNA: TGTGCCAGCAGTCTAGACAGTGACCTAGGAGGCTACACCTTC

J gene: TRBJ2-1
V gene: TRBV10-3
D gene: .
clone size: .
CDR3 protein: CAISGESTVRFNEQFF
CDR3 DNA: TGTGCCATCAGTGGCGAGAGTACAGTTCGGTTCAATGAGCAGTTCTTC

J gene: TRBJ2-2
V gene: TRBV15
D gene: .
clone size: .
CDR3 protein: CATSSPLGSNGGELFF
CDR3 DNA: TGTGCCACCAGCAGCCCCCTCGGGTCCAATGGCGGGGAGCTGTTTTTT

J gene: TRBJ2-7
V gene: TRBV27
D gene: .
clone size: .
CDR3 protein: CASRETVLDHEQYF
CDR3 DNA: TGTGCCAGCAGGGAGACAGTTTTGGACCACGAGCAGTACTTC

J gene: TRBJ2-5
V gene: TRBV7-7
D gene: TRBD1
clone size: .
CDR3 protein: CASSTGQGAQETQYF
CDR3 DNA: TGTGCTAGCAGCACGGGACAGGGGGCACAAGAGACCCAGTACTTC

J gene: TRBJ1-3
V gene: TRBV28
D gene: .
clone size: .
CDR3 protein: CASTDGGTIYF
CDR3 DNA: TGTGCCAGCACCGATGGCGGCACCATATATTTT

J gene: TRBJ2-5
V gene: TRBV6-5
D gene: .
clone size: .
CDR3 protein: CASTAGGVQETQYF
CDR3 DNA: TGTGCCAGCACCGCAGGCGGGGTCCAAGAGACCCAGTACTTC

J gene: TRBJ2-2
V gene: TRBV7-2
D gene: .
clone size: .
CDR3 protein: CASSLDMVGELFF
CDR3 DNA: TGTGCCAGCAGCTTAGATATGGTCGGGGAGCTGTTTTTT

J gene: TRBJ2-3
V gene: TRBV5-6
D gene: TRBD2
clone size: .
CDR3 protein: CASSHGRGGRTDTQYF
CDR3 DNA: TGTGCCAGCAGCCACGGGCGGGGAGGGAGAACAGATACGCAGTATTTT

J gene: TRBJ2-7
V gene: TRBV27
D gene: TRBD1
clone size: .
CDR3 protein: CASSLPRCEGATPYEQYF
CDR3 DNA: TGTGCCAGCAGTTTACCCCGGTGTGAGGGGGCTACCCCCTACGAGCAGTACTTC

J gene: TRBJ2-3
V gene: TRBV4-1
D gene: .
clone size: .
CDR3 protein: CASSQPRGAKGTDTQYF
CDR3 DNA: TGCGCCAGCAGCCAGCCCCGAGGGGCGAAAGGCACAGATACGCAGTATTTT

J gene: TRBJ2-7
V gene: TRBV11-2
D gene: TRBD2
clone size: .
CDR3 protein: CASSLEASGSYEQYF
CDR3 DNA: TGTGCCAGCAGCTTAGAAGCTAGCGGGAGCTACGAGCAGTACTTC

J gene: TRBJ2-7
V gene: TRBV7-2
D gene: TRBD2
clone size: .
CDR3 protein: CASSLGLAGASYEQYF
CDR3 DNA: TGTGCCAGCAGCTTAGGACTAGCGGGAGCATCCTACGAGCAGTACTTC

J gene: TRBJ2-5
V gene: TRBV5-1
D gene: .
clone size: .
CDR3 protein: CASSPSLRGSQETQYF
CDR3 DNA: TGCGCCAGCAGCCCCTCCCTCAGGGGATCCCAAGAGACCCAGTACTTC

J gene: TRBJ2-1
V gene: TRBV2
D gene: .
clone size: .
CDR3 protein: CASSPTVIGEQFF
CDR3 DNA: TGTGCCAGCAGCCCTACGGTGATAGGTGAGCAGTTCTTC

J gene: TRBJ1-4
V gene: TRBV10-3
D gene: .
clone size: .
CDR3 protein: CAISGDAVGEKLFF
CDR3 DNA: TGTGCCATCAGCGGAGACGCGGTGGGTGAAAAACTGTTTTTT

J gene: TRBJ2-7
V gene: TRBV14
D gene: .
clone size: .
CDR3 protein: CASSFTDRPPYEQYF
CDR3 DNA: TGTGCCAGCAGCTTTACCGACAGGCCTCCCTACGAGCAGTACTTC

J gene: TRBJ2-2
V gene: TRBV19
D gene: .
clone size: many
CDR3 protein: CASSLGLGNTGELFF
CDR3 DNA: TGTGCCAGTAGTTTAGGGTTAGGGAACACCGGGGAGCTGTTTTTT

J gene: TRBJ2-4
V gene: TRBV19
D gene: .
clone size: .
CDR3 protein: CASLEQGWNIQYF
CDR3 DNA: TGTGCCAGTCTGGAACAGGGTTGGAACATTCAGTACTTC

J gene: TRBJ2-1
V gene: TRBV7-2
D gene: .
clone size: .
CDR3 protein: CASSVGIGGRGSYNEQFF
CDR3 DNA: TGTGCCAGCAGCGTCGGGATCGGTGGGAGAGGATCCTACAATGAGCAGTTCTTC

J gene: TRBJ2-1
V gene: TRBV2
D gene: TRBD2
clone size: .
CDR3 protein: CASSEKGAGGPYEQFF
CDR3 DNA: TGTGCCAGCAGTGAAAAGGGGGCGGGAGGGCCTTATGAGCAGTTCTTC